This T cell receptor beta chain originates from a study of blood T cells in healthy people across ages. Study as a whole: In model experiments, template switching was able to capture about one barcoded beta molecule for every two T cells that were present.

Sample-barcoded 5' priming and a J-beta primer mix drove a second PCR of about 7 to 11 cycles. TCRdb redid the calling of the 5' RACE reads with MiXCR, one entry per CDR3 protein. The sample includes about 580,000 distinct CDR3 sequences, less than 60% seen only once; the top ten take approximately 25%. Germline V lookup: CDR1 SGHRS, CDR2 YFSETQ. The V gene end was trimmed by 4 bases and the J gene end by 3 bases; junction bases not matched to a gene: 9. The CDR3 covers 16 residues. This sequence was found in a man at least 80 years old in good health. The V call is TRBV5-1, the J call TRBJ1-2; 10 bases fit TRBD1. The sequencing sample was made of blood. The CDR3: CASSLGGGQGDYGYTF. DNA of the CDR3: TGCGCCAGCAGCCTCGGTGGCGGACAGGGGGACTATGGCTACACCTTC.